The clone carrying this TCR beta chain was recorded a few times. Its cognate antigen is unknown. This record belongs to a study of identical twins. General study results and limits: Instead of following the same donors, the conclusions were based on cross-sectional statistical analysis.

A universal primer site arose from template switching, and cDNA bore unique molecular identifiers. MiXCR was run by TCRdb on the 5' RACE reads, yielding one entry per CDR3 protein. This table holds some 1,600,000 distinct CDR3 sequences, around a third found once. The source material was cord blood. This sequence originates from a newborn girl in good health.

The CDR3 DNA reads TGCAGTGCTAGAGGGGACCTTAGCAATCAGCCCCAGCATTTT. Protein product: CSARGDLSNQPQHF. This chain uses TRBV20-1 with TRBJ1-5; a possible D gene is TRBD1 (5 bases). Germline CDR1 DFQATT, CDR2 SNEGSKA (reference sequence). The CDR3 consists of 14 residues. V shed 1 base and J shed 0 bases, with 7 bases lying between them.